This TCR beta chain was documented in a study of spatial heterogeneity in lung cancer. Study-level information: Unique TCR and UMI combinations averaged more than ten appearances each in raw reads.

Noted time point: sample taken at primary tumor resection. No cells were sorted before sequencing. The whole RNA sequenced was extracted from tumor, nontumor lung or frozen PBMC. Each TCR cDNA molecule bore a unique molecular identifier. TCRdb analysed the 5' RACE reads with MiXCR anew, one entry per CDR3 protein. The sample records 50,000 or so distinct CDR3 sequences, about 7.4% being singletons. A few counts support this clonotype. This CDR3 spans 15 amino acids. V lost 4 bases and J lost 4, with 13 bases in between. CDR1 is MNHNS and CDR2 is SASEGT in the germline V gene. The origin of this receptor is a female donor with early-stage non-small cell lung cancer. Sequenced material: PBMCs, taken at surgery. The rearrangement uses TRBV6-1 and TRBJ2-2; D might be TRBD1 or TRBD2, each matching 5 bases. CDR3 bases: TGTGCCAGCAGTGGTCAGGGAGTGAGCACCGGGGAGCTGTTTTTT. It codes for CASSGQGVSTGELFF.